Presented here are 27 T cell receptor beta chains from one specimen sequenced in a study of blood T cells in healthy people across ages. A second PCR, run for about 6 to 11 cycles, used a sample-barcoded 5' primer plus a J-beta primer mix. MiXCR was run by TCRdb on the 5' RACE reads, yielding one entry per CDR3 protein. In the table there are hundreds of thousands of distinct CDR3 sequences, 25% of which are singletons. These data are also associated with another study on T cells of mothers and their children.

Sequenced material: blood. Source of these receptors: a boy between 10 and 17 years old in good health.

V usage is TRBV6-5 and J usage is TRBJ2-5; no clear D. V was trimmed by 2 bases and J by 0 bases, leaving 10 bases between them. Germline V gene data show CDR1 as MNHEY and CDR2 as SVGAGI. The CDR3 length is 15 residues. The CDR3 protein is CASSYRSWDQETQYF. The CDR3 DNA sequence: TGTGCCAGCAGTTACCGAAGTTGGGACCAAGAGACCCAGTACTTC.

This clonotype was recorded a few times. The chain couples TRBV28 to TRBJ2-7, with D unresolved. The CDR3 consists of 13 residues. V dropped 8 bases and J dropped 0 bases, with 11 bases sitting between them. CDR1 is MDHEN, CDR2 SYDVKM, per germline. CDR3 sequence (DNA): TGTGCCAGCTGGACGGCAAGCTCCTACGAGCAGTACTTC. As protein: CASWTASSYEQYF. The whole variable domain, filled in from reference TRBV28 and TRBJ2-7, reads DVKVTQSSRYLVKRTGEKVFLECVQDMDHENMFWYRQDPGLGLRLIYFSYDVKMKEKGDIPEGYSVSREKKERFSLILESASTNQTSMYLCASWTASSYEQYFGPGTRLTVT.

In its sample, this clonotype was seen a few times. The rearrangement links TRBV20-1 to TRBJ1-5; D is unresolved. The V gene lost 1 base and the J gene lost 7 bases, with 11 bases spanning the gap. The length of the CDR3 is 13 residues. Germline V gives CDR1 DFQATT, CDR2 SNEGSKA (reference sequence). This CDR3 is CSARAEIGQPQHF. The CDR3 DNA follows: TGCAGTGCTAGAGCGGAAATAGGGCAGCCCCAGCATTTT.

The chain employs TRBV12-3 or TRBV12-4 and TRBJ2-1; the D gene could be TRBD1 or TRBD2 (5 bases each). Trimming pared 6 bases from V and 8 bases from J, leaving 23 bases between. The CDR3 runs to 16 residues. The CDR3 loop is CASRPGTRGVWDEQFF. DNA of the CDR3: TGTGCCAGCAGACCCGGGACCCGGGGAGTTTGGGATGAGCAGTTCTTC.

A note on this clonotype: One junction end disagrees with the germline gene, perhaps due to a read error. This chain joins TRBV7-7 and TRBJ2-5; TRBD1 aligns across 9 bases. The J call is doubtful: the DNA matches TRBJ2-1 better. Looked up from germline, CDR1 is SSHAT and CDR2 is FNYEAQ (reference sequence). The CDR3 extends over 15 amino acids. CDR3 loop: CASSVDSGTGSEQFF. The CDR3 bases are TGTGCTAGCAGCGTAGATTCCGGGACAGGGAGTGAGCAGTTCTTC.

This clonotype was observed a handful of times. This chain joins TRBV9 and TRBJ2-7, with D possibly matching TRBD2 (6 bases). The CDR3 totals 15 residues. The germline V gene has CDR1 SGDLS and CDR2 YYNGEE. Trimming removed 0 bases from V and 4 bases from J, with 14 bases in between. CDR3 nucleotide sequence: TGTGCCAGCAGCGTAGGGGTGGGAGGCACTTACGAGCAGTACTTC. It codes for CASSVGVGGTYEQYF.

The J gene is TRBJ2-5, the V gene TRBV29-1, with D possibly matching TRBD1 (6 bases). Germline assignment: CDR1 SQVTM and CDR2 ANQGSEA. Deletions cut 3 bases from V and 11 bases from J, with 28 bases between. The CDR3 runs 16 residues. The CDR3, as DNA: TGCAGCGTTGATAACCCATTGGACAGCGATGCTACGGAGCAGTACTTC. It translates to CSVDNPLDSDATEQYF.

This clonotype was counted a few times. The chain recombines TRBV7-3 with TRBJ2-5; 8 nucleotides agree with TRBD1. Germline CDR1 and CDR2: SGHTA and FQGTGA. The CDR3 is made up of 15 amino acids. Trimming at V came to 5 bases and at J to 5 bases, leaving 10 bases not matched to a gene. The CDR3 bases are TGTGCCAGCAGCCTCGGACAGGGTAAATCGGAGACCCAGTACTTC. This encodes CASSLGQGKSETQYF.

This clonotype was picked up a small number of times. In DNA, the CDR3 is TGCAGTGCTAGAGCCCACAGCGGGTCTAGCACAGATACGCAGTATTTT. It yields the protein CSARAHSGSSTDTQYF. The V gene is TRBV20-1, the J gene TRBJ2-3; D might be TRBD2 (6 bases). CDR1 is DFQATT and CDR2 is SNEGSKA in the germline V gene (reference sequence). This CDR3 is 16 amino acids long. Between the trimmed V and J ends, which lost 1 base and 0 bases, there was a span of 14 bases.

The chain combines TRBV27 with TRBJ2-7; no firm D call. The germline V gene encodes CDR1 MNHEY and CDR2 SMNVEV (reference sequence). This CDR3 has 13 amino acids. Trimming pared 4 bases from V and 3 bases from J, leaving 10 bases between. CDR3 nucleotide sequence: TGTGCCAGCAGTTCGAACAGACTCTACGAGCAGTACTTC. Its translation is CASSSNRLYEQYF.

The chain recombines TRBV21-1 with TRBJ2-4; the listed D gene, TRBD1, was not tested against the DNA. TRBV21-1 is listed as a pseudogene. The CDR3 is 15 amino acids. The CDR3, as DNA: TGTGCCAGCACCCCCAGGGAATTAGCCAAAAACATTCAGTACTTC. This encodes CASTPRELAKNIQYF.

This clonotype showed up just a few times. The chain is built from TRBV5-1 and TRBJ2-3; 10 nucleotides align to TRBD2. J lost 9 bases, V lost 5 bases, and 9 bases had no gene match. The CDR3 sequence is 14 residues long. The germline V gene has CDR1 SGHRS and CDR2 YFSETQ. CDR3 in DNA: TGCGCCAGCAGAGGAGCGGGAGGGCCGGGGACGCAGTATTTT. It translates to CASRGAGGPGTQYF.

Comments on this clonotype: It is likely a read error, because the conserved phenylalanine at the end of the CDR3 is missing. The limits of the CDR3 on the DNA are not certain, so only TCRdb's listed CDR3 is given. The rearrangement links TRBV20-1 to TRBJ2-6. The CDR3 is 8 residues long, counting both termini. Per the germline V gene, CDR1 is DFQATT and CDR2 is SNEGSKA (reference sequence). CDR3 sequence: CSAGLGGS.

There are many counts of this clonotype. The chain has TRBV5-1 and TRBJ2-5, with unresolved D. Trimming removed 4 bases at V and 1 base at J, with 8 bases between. The CDR3 runs to 13 residues. Germline V gene data show CDR1 as SGHRS and CDR2 as YFSETQ. DNA of the CDR3: TGCGCCAGCAGCAAAGAAACCCAAGAGACCCAGTACTTC. Encoded protein: CASSKETQETQYF.

V is TRBV29-1 and J is TRBJ1-4; TRBD1 agrees at 7 bases. The V segment lost 5 bases and the J segment 3 bases; nucleotides outside the gene matches: 0. This CDR3 has 12 amino acids. Per the germline V gene, CDR1 is SQVTM and CDR2 is ANQGSEA. CDR3 amino acids: CSVTGANEKLFF. DNA of the CDR3: TGCAGCGTTACAGGGGCTAATGAAAAACTGTTTTTT.

The genes are TRBV19 and TRBJ1-5; D is undetermined. CDR1 and CDR2 from the germline V gene are LNHDA and SQIVND (reference sequence). The CDR3 spans 14 residues. Between the trimmed V and J ends, which lost 5 bases and 1 base, there was a span of 9 bases. The CDR3 here is CASSDLVSNQPQHF. CDR3 bases: TGTGCCAGTAGTGACCTCGTCAGCAATCAGCCCCAGCATTTT.

This clonotype was picked up a small number of times. The chain recombines TRBV20-1 with TRBJ2-4; 12 nucleotides align to TRBD2. V was pared by 6 bases and J by 2 bases, with 5 bases of the junction left unmatched. This CDR3 contains 15 residues. CDR1 is DFQATT, CDR2 SNEGSKA, per germline (reference sequence). The CDR3 loop reads CSATTSGSTKNIQYF. CDR3 sequence (DNA): TGCAGTGCAACGACTAGCGGGAGTACCAAAAACATTCAGTACTTC.

This clonotype appeared a single time. The rearrangement uses TRBV29-1 and TRBJ2-1, with 8 bases that match TRBD1. The end of the DNA is better explained by TRBJ2-7, so the J call may be wrong. The CDR3 contains 13 residues. Germline CDR1 and CDR2: SQVTM and ANQGSEA. Written as DNA, the CDR3 is TGCAGCGTTGAAATCGCGGGACAGGCGAGGCAGTACTTC. Translation gives CSVEIAGQARQYF.

This clonotype was observed a few times. The V gene is TRBV3-1, the J gene TRBJ1-3; D is uncertain. The V and J ends lost 4 bases and 1 base respectively, with 8 bases between them. The CDR3 has 14 residues. Germline V lookup: CDR1 LGHDT, CDR2 YNNKEL (reference sequence). CDR3 sequence reads: CASSPDPSGNTIYF. DNA of the CDR3: TGTGCCAGCAGCCCCGACCCTTCTGGAAACACCATATATTTT.

The chain is built from TRBV6-1 and TRBJ2-2; D might be TRBD1 or TRBD2, each matching 5 bases. The V end was cut by 7 bases, the J end by 5 bases, with 14 bases between. Germline V lookup: CDR1 MNHNS, CDR2 SASEGT. This CDR3 is 14 amino acids long. CDR3 loop: CASTWTWGTGELFF. The CDR3, as DNA: TGTGCCAGCACCTGGACGTGGGGGACCGGGGAGCTGTTTTTT.

This clonotype has only a few counts. CDR3 bases: TGCGCCAGCAGCGGAGGGATGGAGACCCAGTACTTC. It translates to CASSGGMETQYF. The chain recombines TRBV5-1 with TRBJ2-5, with D possibly being TRBD2 (6 bases). There are 12 residues in the CDR3. Germline-derived CDR1 and CDR2 are SGHRS and YFSETQ. Deletions cut 4 bases from V and 5 bases from J, with 9 bases between. Using reference TRBV5-1 and TRBJ2-5 for the parts outside the CDR3, the full variable domain is KAGVTQTPRYLIKTRGQQVTLSCSPISGHRSVSWYQQTPGQGLQFLFEYFSETQRNKGNFPGRFSGRQFSNSRSEMNVSTLELGDSALYLCASSGGMETQYFGPGTRLLVL.

Concerning this clonotype itself: At one end the junction does not follow the germline gene, possibly because of a read error. The rearrangement uses TRBV4-3 and TRBJ2-6, with D possibly being TRBD2 (6 bases). Germline lookup yields CDR1 LGHNA and CDR2 YSLEER. This CDR3 has 15 residues. CDR3 amino acids: CASSQGDSGANVLAF. CDR3 DNA: TGCGCCAGCAGCCAAGGGGACTCTGGGGCCAACGTCCTGGCTTTC.

This chain joins TRBV5-1 and TRBJ2-1; D is perhaps TRBD1 (6 bases). Germline CDR1 and CDR2: SGHRS and YFSETQ. The V and J ends lost 4 bases and 7 bases respectively, with 12 bases between them. CDR3 length: 13 amino acids. The CDR3 reads CASSRSRGNEQFF. The CDR3 DNA follows: TGCGCCAGCAGCCGCTCGAGGGGGAATGAGCAGTTCTTC.

A few counts support this clonotype. The chain carries TRBV28 and TRBJ2-7; D possibly matches TRBD1 or TRBD2 (5 bases each). The CDR3 has 14 residues. Per the germline V gene, CDR1 is MDHEN and CDR2 is SYDVKM. V was clipped by 3 bases and J by 7 bases, with 16 bases between them. DNA for the CDR3: TGTGCCAGCAGTTTCGGGGCTACAATAAGGGAGCAGTACTTC. Its translation: CASSFGATIREQYF.

This clonotype was recorded a few times. This rearrangement joins TRBV11-2 to TRBJ2-1; D is perhaps TRBD2 (5 bases). From germline, CDR1 is SGHAT and CDR2 FQNNGV. There are 16 residues in the CDR3. Trimming shortened V by 0 bases and J by 8 bases, and 17 bases separated the two germline ends. The CDR3: CASSLERAVRAHEQFF. CDR3 DNA sequence: TGTGCCAGCAGCTTAGAGCGGGCAGTACGGGCCCATGAGCAGTTCTTC.

V and J are TRBV2 and TRBJ1-2; D is unresolved. CDR3 length: 12 amino acids. Trimming cost V 7 bases and J 0 bases, with 6 bases left between them. Germline CDR1 is SNHLY and CDR2 is FYNNEI. The CDR3 is CASNPANYGYTF. The CDR3 DNA reads as TGTGCCAGCAACCCGGCTAACTATGGCTACACCTTC.

The V gene is TRBV21-1, the J gene TRBJ1-2. TRBV21-1 is flagged as a pseudogene. This CDR3 spans 13 amino acids. CDR3 loop: CASSNLAKYGYTF. Written as DNA, the CDR3 is TGTGCCAGCAGCAACCTGGCGAAATATGGCTACACCTTC.